One sample yielded the 29 T cell receptor beta chains listed below, sequenced in a study of T cell changes during pregnancy in multiple sclerosis. Sequenced by immunoSEQ multiplex PCR; TCRdb stores in-frame clones only, minus some. The sample has about 60,000 clones; roughly 90% are singletons. This specimen consisted of peripheral blood, obtained before pregnancy. All receptors derive from a female donor with multiple sclerosis, enrolled in a pregnancy study.

The chain carries TRBV5-1 and TRBJ1-1; possible D gene TRBD1, 6 bases. This CDR3 spans 20 amino acids. V lost 0 bases and J 1 base, leaving 25 bases between the germline ends. Germline V CDR1 and CDR2: SGHRS, YFSETQ. The CDR3 DNA follows: TGCGCCAGCAGCTTGGTGCTGTCAATGTTGGCTACAGGGCCGAACACTGAAGCTTTCTTT. This encodes CASSLVLSMLATGPNTEAFF.

The chain links TRBV9 to TRBJ2-3, with 12 bases identical to TRBD2. This CDR3 spans 17 amino acids. The germline V gene has CDR1 SGDLS and CDR2 YYNGEE. Trimming took 7 bases from V and 4 from J; bases not matched to a gene: 13. CDR3 in DNA: TGTGCCAGCGGGACCCTAGCGGGGGGGCTGAGGGCAGATACGCAGTATTTT. Protein sequence: CASGTLAGGLRADTQYF.

The V gene is TRBV7-3, the J gene TRBJ2-2, with 7 bases fitting TRBD1. Germline CDR1 is SGHTA and CDR2 is FQGTGA. The ends lost 8 bases at V and 5 bases at J; junction bases unmatched: 8. The CDR3 is 14 amino acids. The chain's CDR3 is CASRGGSHTGELFF. CDR3 bases: TGTGCCAGCCGAGGGGGCTCCCATACCGGGGAGCTGTTTTTT. Full variable domain (rest looked up from reference TRBV7-3 and TRBJ2-2): GAGVSQTPSNKVTEKGKYVELRCDPISGHTALYWYRQSLGQGPEFLIYFQGTGAADDSGLPNDRFFAVRPEGSVSTLKIQRTERGDSAVYLCASRGGSHTGELFFGEGSRLTVL.

The chain recombines TRBV7-9 with TRBJ2-2; 8 nucleotides align to TRBD2. V was clipped by 1 base and J by 6 bases; unmatched bases: 16. The germline V gene encodes CDR1 SEHNR and CDR2 FQNEAQ (reference sequence). This CDR3 is 19 amino acids long. The CDR3 protein is CASSLVLAGTSSSSGELFF. The DNA for the CDR3 is TGTGCCAGCAGCTTAGTCCTTGCGGGGACTAGTAGCAGTTCCGGGGAGCTGTTTTTT.

J is TRBJ2-7 and V is TRBV10-2; 12 nucleotides agree with TRBD2. CDR3 size: 14 residues. The germline CDR1 and CDR2 sequences are WSHSY and SAAADI. The V segment lost 7 bases and the J segment 3 bases; nucleotides outside the gene matches: 4. CDR3 protein: CASNRLAGDYEQYF. The CDR3 DNA reads TGCGCCAGCAACCGACTAGCGGGGGACTACGAGCAGTACTTC.

The chain is built from TRBV27 and TRBJ2-7, with 8 bases matching TRBD1. The CDR3 totals 15 residues. V was clipped by 3 bases and J by 6 bases; unmatched bases: 10. Germline V gives CDR1 MNHEY, CDR2 SMNVEV (reference sequence). CDR3 sequence reads: CASSFSPDRAGEQYF. CDR3 DNA: TGTGCCAGCAGTTTTTCCCCGGACAGGGCGGGCGAGCAGTACTTC.

The chain is built from TRBV5-4 and TRBJ2-2; D unresolved. The CDR3 is 16 residues long. V lost 4 bases and J 0 bases, leaving 13 bases between the germline ends. Germline V gene data show CDR1 as SGHNT and CDR2 as YYREEE (reference sequence). The CDR3 coding sequence is TGTGCCAGCAGCCCTCTCATACACGCGAACACCGGGGAGCTGTTTTTT. Its translation: CASSPLIHANTGELFF.

The V and J genes are TRBV29-1 and TRBJ2-7, with D possibly being TRBD2 (6 bases). This CDR3 comprises 13 residues. The germline V gene encodes CDR1 SQVTM and CDR2 ANQGSEA. V was trimmed by 5 bases and J by 1 base, leaving 12 bases between them. Here the CDR3 DNA reads TGCAGCGTTTCCGCCGGGACTTCCTACGAGCAGTACTTC. Residues: CSVSAGTSYEQYF.

V is TRBV2 and J is TRBJ1-1, with D hard to call. Germline V CDR1 and CDR2: SNHLY, FYNNEI. Trimming took off 2 bases at V and 0 bases at J, with 4 bases between the two ends. This CDR3 is 13 amino acids long. The DNA of the CDR3 is TGTGCCAGCAGTGAAATAGTGAACACTGAAGCTTTCTTT. Translated: CASSEIVNTEAFF.

The chain links TRBV10-3 to TRBJ2-1; 9 nucleotides match TRBD1. CDR1 is ENHRY and CDR2 is SYGVKD in the germline V gene. The CDR3 length is 15 residues. Unmatched junction bases numbered 3, after V lost 1 base and J lost 5 bases. This CDR3 is CAISEYRTGDNEQFF. CDR3 nucleotide sequence: TGTGCCATCAGTGAGTACAGGACAGGGGACAATGAGCAGTTCTTC.

This sequence joins TRBV28 and TRBJ2-7; 7 bases are a match to TRBD2. The V gene end was trimmed by 6 bases and the J gene end by 3 bases; junction bases not matched to a gene: 8. CDR3 size: 14 residues. The germline gives CDR1 MDHEN, CDR2 SYDVKM. The CDR3 reads CASRPAGINYEQYF. CDR3 DNA sequence: TGTGCCAGCAGGCCAGCGGGGATAAACTACGAGCAGTACTTC.

This rearrangement joins TRBV18 to TRBJ2-1; weak D call: TRBD1 (5 bases). CDR1 and CDR2 (germline): KGHSH, LQKENI. V lost 4 bases, J lost 5 bases, and 15 bases lay in between. CDR3 length: 15 amino acids. The CDR3 DNA is TGTGCCAGCTCACAAGGGCAGGGTAGCCACAATGAGCAGTTCTTC. Translated: CASSQGQGSHNEQFF.

This chain joins TRBV7-8 and TRBJ1-5; TRBD1 agrees at 12 bases. Germline CDR1 reads SGHVS; CDR2 reads FQNEAQ. CDR3 size: 18 residues. V gave up 1 base and J gave up 6 bases; unmatched junction bases: 10. Here the CDR3 reads CASSLGPGTGGGGQPQHF. CDR3 nucleotide sequence: TGTGCCAGCAGCTTAGGTCCCGGGACAGGGGGCGGTGGTCAGCCCCAGCATTTT.

This chain joins TRBV18 and TRBJ2-5, with D possibly TRBD1 on 6 matching bases. Trimming cost V 3 bases and J 3 bases, with 8 bases left between them. The CDR3 contains 13 residues. The germline CDR1 and CDR2 sequences are KGHSH and LQKENI. In nucleotides, the CDR3 is TGTGCCAGCTCACCCAACAGGGAAGAGACCCAGTACTTC. Protein: CASSPNREETQYF.

This sequence joins TRBV2 and TRBJ1-1; possible D gene TRBD1, 5 bases. The V gene lost 4 bases and the J gene lost 2 bases, with 11 bases spanning the gap. The CDR3 has 14 residues. Per germline, CDR1 SNHLY and CDR2 FYNNEI. The DNA for the CDR3 is TGTGCCAGCAGTGTGCGGACAAGCAACACTGAAGCTTTCTTT. It specifies CASSVRTSNTEAFF.

The rearrangement joins TRBV7-3 to TRBJ2-7; D might be TRBD2 (6 bases). CDR3 size: 13 residues. Trimming removed 4 bases from V and 3 bases from J, with 10 bases in between. The germline V gene has CDR1 SGHTA and CDR2 FQGTGA. In DNA, the CDR3 is TGTGCCAGCAGCTCGGTGGGGGGCTACGAGCAGTACTTC. This translates into CASSSVGGYEQYF.

This chain joins TRBV5-4 and TRBJ1-1; 7 bases fit TRBD1. The V gene's germline CDR1 is SGHNT and CDR2 YYREEE (reference sequence). With 0 bases clipped from V and 1 base from J, the junction kept 3 bases outside the gene matches. CDR3 length: 15 amino acids. Written as DNA, the CDR3 is TGTGCCAGCAGCTTGGCCGGGACAGAGAACACTGAAGCTTTCTTT. Its protein is CASSLAGTENTEAFF.

The gene calls are TRBV7-2 and TRBJ1-5; D is perhaps TRBD1 (5 bases). CDR1 is SGHTA and CDR2 is FQGNSA in the germline V gene. V was clipped by 8 bases and J by 0 bases, with 11 bases between them. The CDR3 extends over 14 amino acids. Here the CDR3 DNA reads TGTGCCAGCGGGTACGGGGGTAGCAATCAGCCCCAGCATTTT. Translating gives CASGYGGSNQPQHF.

This chain joins TRBV7-8 and TRBJ2-7; TRBD1 matches 8 bases. Per the germline V gene, CDR1 is SGHVS and CDR2 is FQNEAQ. This CDR3 has 13 residues. Trimming at V came to 5 bases and at J to 3 bases, leaving 3 bases not matched to a gene. In nucleotides, the CDR3 is TGTGCCAGCAGCCGGACAGGGAGCTACGAGCAGTACTTC. This sequence encodes CASSRTGSYEQYF.

The chain joins TRBV14 to TRBJ2-7; D possibly corresponds to TRBD1 (5 bases). V lost 1 base, J lost 4 bases, and 8 bases lay in between. The CDR3 contains 13 residues. Germline assignment: CDR1 SGHDN and CDR2 FVKESK. The CDR3 DNA reads TGTGCCAGCAGCCAAGCAGGGCTGTACGAGCAGTACTTC. Amino acid sequence: CASSQAGLYEQYF. Based on the CDR3 plus reference TRBV14 and TRBJ2-7, the full variable domain is EAGVTQFPSHSVIEKGQTVTLRCDPISGHDNLYWYRRVMGKEIKFLLHFVKESKQDESGMPNNRFLAERTGGTYSTLKVQPAELEDSGVYFCASSQAGLYEQYFGPGTRLTVT.

The CDR3 coding sequence is TGTGCCAGCAGTAACAGGGGTGGAAACACCATATATTTT. Its translation: CASSNRGGNTIYF. The rearrangement links TRBV2 to TRBJ1-3; the match to TRBD1 covers 7 bases. This CDR3 comprises 13 residues. After removal of 5 bases from V and 3 bases from J, the junction contained 1 base not matched to a gene. The germline V gene has CDR1 SNHLY and CDR2 FYNNEI. The full variable domain, completed using reference TRBV2 and TRBJ1-3, is EPEVTQTPSHQVTQMGQEVILRCVPISNHLYFYWYRQILGQKVEFLVSFYNNEISEKSEIFDDQFSVERPDGSNFTLKIRSTKLEDSAMYFCASSNRGGNTIYFGEGSWLTVV.

V is TRBV2 and J is TRBJ1-5; D unresolved. CDR1 is SNHLY, CDR2 FYNNEI, per germline. V was cut by 3 bases and J by 4 bases, with 10 bases left in between. This CDR3 is built from 14 residues. Here the CDR3 reads CASSDLIGNQPQHF. DNA of the CDR3: TGTGCCAGCAGTGACCTAATCGGGAATCAGCCCCAGCATTTT.

The chain employs TRBV15 and TRBJ2-7, with TRBD1 matching 7 bases. Losses at the gene ends were 5 bases for V and 4 bases for J; bases not matched to a gene: 26. Germline V CDR1 and CDR2: LNHNV, YYDKDF (reference sequence). The CDR3 has 20 residues. The CDR3 protein is CATSPSLLDRRLSLRYEQYF. DNA of the CDR3: TGTGCCACCAGCCCGTCCCTTTTGGACAGGCGACTTAGCCTCCGGTACGAGCAGTACTTC. The variable domain in full, completed from reference TRBV15 and TRBJ2-7, reads DAMVIQNPRYQVTQFGKPVTLSCSQTLNHNVMYWYQQKSSQAPKLLFHYYDKDFNNEADTPDNFQSRRPNTSFCFLDIRSPGLGDTAMYLCATSPSLLDRRLSLRYEQYFGPGTRLTVT.

The V and J genes are TRBV11-2 and TRBJ2-7, with 7 bases fitting TRBD2. The germline V gene has CDR1 SGHAT and CDR2 FQNNGV. Trimming took 5 bases from V and 1 from J; bases not matched to a gene: 11. This CDR3 has 16 amino acids. CDR3 amino acids: CASSGWLAGFSYEQYF. The CDR3 nucleotides are TGTGCCAGCAGCGGATGGTTAGCGGGCTTTTCCTACGAGCAGTACTTC.

This chain joins TRBV9 and TRBJ2-1; TRBD2 agrees at 9 bases. Trimming at V came to 1 base and at J to 5 bases, leaving 7 bases not matched to a gene. Germline V gene data show CDR1 as SGDLS and CDR2 as YYNGEE. This CDR3 spans 16 amino acids. The DNA of the CDR3 is TGTGCCAGCAGCGTATGGGAGCGGGGGGCCGACAATGAGCAGTTCTTC. Translation: CASSVWERGADNEQFF.

CDR3 region: CAWATVLPYEQYF. The CDR3 nucleotides are TGTGCCTGGGCGACAGTTTTGCCCTACGAGCAGTACTTC. This sequence joins TRBV30 and TRBJ2-7; a weak D match, TRBD1 (5 bases). The CDR3 covers 13 residues. Between the trimmed V and J ends, which lost 5 bases and 2 bases, there was a span of 13 bases. Germline V gene sequence: CDR1 GTSNPN, CDR2 SVGIG (reference sequence).

The chain combines TRBV15 with TRBJ2-3; D is perhaps TRBD1 (5 bases). Deletions cut 3 bases from V and 6 bases from J, with 7 bases between. CDR3 length equals 12 residues. CDR1 is LNHNV and CDR2 is YYDKDF in the germline V gene (reference sequence). CDR3 sequence (DNA): TGTGCCACCAGCAGGGCAGGGGATACGCAGTATTTT. It yields the protein CATSRAGDTQYF.

In its sample, this clone was seen a few times. The V and J genes are TRBV6-5 and TRBJ2-7, with D tentatively TRBD1 (6 bases). The CDR3 loop spans 13 amino acids. Germline V gene lookup returns CDR1 MNHEY and CDR2 SVGAGI. Trimming removed 5 bases from V and 6 bases from J, with 14 bases in between. DNA for the CDR3: TGTGCCAGCAGTCCGGGACACCGGGGCGAGCAGTACTTC. Translating gives CASSPGHRGEQYF.

The gene calls are TRBV6-4 and TRBJ1-5, with 9 positions matching TRBD1. The CDR3 has 14 amino acids. V was clipped by 5 bases and J by 7 bases; unmatched bases: 6. The V gene's germline CDR1 is MRHNA and CDR2 SNTAGT. This CDR3 is CASSNTGGGQPQHF. The CDR3 nucleotides are TGTGCCAGCAGTAACACAGGGGGCGGGCAGCCCCAGCATTTT.